The TCR beta chain described here comes from a study of blood T cells in healthy people across ages. Notes on the study in general: In long-lived donors, naive CD4+ cell counts and diversity exceeded those of aged donors.

CDR3 size: 13 residues. Trimming at V came to 7 bases and at J to 4 bases, leaving 6 bases not matched to a gene. Germline lookup yields CDR1 MDHEN and CDR2 SYDVKM. Together with a sample-barcoded 5' primer, a J-beta primer mix was included in a second PCR lasting about 6 to 12 cycles. A 12-random-nucleotide template-switch adaptor tagged each cDNA molecule. Individual samples furnished no less than 3 million CDR3-containing paired-end reads apiece. Each CDR3 protein gets one entry after TCRdb re-called the 5' RACE reads with MiXCR. The repertoire holds about 640,000 distinct CDR3 sequences, with about 53% as singletons. Details on this clonotype: The antigen is undetermined.

The source is a man between 60 and 70 years old in good health. The sequencing input was blood. The rearrangement links TRBV28 to TRBJ1-2; 7 positions agree with TRBD1. CDR3 DNA sequence: TGTGCCAGCAAAGCGGGACAGAGCTATGGCTACACCTTC. Its translation is CASKAGQSYGYTF.